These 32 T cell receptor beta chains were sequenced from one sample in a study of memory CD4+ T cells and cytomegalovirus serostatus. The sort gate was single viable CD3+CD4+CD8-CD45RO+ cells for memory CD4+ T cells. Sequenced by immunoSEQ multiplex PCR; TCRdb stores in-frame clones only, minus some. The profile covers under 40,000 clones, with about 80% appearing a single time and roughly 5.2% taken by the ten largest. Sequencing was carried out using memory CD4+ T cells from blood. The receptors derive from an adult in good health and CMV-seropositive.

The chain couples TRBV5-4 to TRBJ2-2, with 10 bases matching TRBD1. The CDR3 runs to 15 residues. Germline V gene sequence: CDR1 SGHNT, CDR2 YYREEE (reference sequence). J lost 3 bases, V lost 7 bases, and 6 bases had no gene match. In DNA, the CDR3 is TGTGCCAGCGTCTGGGGGACAGGGGACACCGGGGAGCTGTTTTTT. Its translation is CASVWGTGDTGELFF. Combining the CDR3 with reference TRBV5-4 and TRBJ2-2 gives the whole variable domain ETGVTQSPTHLIKTRGQQVTLRCSSQSGHNTVSWYQQALGQGPQFIFQYYREEENGRGNFPPRFSGLQFPNYSSELNVNALELDDSALYLCASVWGTGDTGELFFGEGSRLTVL.

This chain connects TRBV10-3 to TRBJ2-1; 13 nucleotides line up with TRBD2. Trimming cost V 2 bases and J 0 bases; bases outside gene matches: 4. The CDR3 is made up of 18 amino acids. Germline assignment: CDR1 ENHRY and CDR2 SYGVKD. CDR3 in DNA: TGTGCCATCAGTGAGGGACTAGCGGGGGCTAGCTCCTACAATGAGCAGTTCTTC. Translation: CAISEGLAGASSYNEQFF.

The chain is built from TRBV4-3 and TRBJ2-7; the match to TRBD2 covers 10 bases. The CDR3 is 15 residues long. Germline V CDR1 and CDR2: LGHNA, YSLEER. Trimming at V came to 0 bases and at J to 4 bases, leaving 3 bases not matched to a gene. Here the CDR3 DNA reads TGCGCCAGCAGCCAAGACCAGCGGGAGGGGTACGAGCAGTACTTC. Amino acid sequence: CASSQDQREGYEQYF.

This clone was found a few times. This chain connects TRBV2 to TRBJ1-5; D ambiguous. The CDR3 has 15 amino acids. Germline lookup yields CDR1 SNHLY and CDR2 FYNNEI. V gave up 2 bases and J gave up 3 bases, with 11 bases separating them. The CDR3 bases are TGTGCCAGCAGTGAAAGTTTACAGTTCAATCAGCCCCAGCATTTT. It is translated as CASSESLQFNQPQHF.

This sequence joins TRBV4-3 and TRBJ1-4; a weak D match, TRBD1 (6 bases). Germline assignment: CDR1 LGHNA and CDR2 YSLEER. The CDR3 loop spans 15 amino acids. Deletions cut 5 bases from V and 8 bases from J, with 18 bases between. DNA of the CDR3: TGCGCCAGCAGCATGTCCGGGGGCAGTATGGAAAAACTGTTTTTT. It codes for CASSMSGGSMEKLFF.

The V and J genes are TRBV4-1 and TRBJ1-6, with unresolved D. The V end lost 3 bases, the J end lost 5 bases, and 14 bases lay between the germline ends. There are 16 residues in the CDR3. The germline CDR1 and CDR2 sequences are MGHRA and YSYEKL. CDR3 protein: CASSHRPSRNNSPLHF. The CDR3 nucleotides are TGCGCCAGCAGCCACAGACCGTCCCGTAATAATTCACCCCTCCACTTT.

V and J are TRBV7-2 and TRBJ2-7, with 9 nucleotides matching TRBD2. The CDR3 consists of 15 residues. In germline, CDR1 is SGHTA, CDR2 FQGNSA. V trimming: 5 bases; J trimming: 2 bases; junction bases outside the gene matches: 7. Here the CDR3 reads CASSPNSGGPYEQYF. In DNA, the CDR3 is TGTGCCAGCAGCCCAAATAGCGGGGGCCCCTACGAGCAGTACTTC.

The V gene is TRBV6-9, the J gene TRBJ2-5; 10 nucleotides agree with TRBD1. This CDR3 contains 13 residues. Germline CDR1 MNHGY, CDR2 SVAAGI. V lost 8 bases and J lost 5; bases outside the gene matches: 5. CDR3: CASPLGQGETQYF. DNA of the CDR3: TGTGCCAGCCCCTTGGGACAGGGGGAGACCCAGTACTTC.

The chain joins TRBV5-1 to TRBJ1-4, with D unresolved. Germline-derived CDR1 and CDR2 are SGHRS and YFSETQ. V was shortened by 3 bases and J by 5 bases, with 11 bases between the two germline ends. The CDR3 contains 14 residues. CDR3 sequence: CASSSGRDNEKLFF. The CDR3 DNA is TGCGCCAGCAGCTCAGGACGAGACAATGAAAAACTGTTTTTT.

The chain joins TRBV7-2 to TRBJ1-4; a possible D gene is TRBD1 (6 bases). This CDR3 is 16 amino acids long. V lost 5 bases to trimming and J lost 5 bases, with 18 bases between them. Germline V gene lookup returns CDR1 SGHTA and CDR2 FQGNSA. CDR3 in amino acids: CASSQPPQGPNEKLFF. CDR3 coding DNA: TGTGCCAGCAGCCAGCCCCCACAGGGACCGAATGAAAAACTGTTTTTT.

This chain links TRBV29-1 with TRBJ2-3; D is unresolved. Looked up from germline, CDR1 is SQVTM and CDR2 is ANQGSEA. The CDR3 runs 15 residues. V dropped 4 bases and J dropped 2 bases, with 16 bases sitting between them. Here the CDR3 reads CSVAALSGATDTQYF. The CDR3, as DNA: TGCAGCGTTGCGGCCCTTTCAGGCGCCACAGATACGCAGTATTTT.

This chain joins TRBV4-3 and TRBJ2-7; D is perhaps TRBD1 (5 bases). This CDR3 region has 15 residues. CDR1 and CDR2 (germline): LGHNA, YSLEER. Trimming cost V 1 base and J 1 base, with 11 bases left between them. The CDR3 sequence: CASSQGNTGSYEQYF. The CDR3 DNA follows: TGCGCCAGCAGCCAAGGAAATACAGGTTCCTACGAGCAGTACTTC.

This chain's CDR3 is CASSQDPASVPYQETQYF. CDR3 DNA sequence: TGCGCCAGCAGCCAAGATCCGGCTAGCGTCCCGTACCAAGAGACCCAGTACTTC. The V gene is TRBV4-3, the J gene TRBJ2-5; a weak D match, TRBD2 (6 bases). Trimming pared 0 bases from V and 0 bases from J, leaving 17 bases between. CDR3 length: 18 amino acids. The germline CDR1 and CDR2 sequences are LGHNA and YSLEER.

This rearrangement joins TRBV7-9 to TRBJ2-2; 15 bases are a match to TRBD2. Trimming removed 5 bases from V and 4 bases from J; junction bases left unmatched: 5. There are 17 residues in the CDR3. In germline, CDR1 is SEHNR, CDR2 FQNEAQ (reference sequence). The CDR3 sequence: CASSPGLAGGITGELFF. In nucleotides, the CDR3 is TGTGCCAGCAGCCCCGGACTAGCGGGAGGGATCACCGGGGAGCTGTTTTTT.

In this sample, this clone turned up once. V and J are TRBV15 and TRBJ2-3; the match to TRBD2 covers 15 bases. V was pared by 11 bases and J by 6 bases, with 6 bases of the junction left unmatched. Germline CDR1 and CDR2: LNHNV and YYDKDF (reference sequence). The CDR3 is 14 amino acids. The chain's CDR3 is CAAGLAGGSDTQYF. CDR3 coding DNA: TGTGCCGCCGGACTAGCGGGGGGGTCGGATACGCAGTATTTT.

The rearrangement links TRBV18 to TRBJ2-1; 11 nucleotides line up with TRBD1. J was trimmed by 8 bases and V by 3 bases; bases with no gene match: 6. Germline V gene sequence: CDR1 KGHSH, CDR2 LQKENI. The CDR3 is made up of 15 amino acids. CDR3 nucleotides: TGTGCCAGCTCACCGTTGGGACAGGGGGACCATGAGCAGTTCTTC. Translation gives CASSPLGQGDHEQFF.

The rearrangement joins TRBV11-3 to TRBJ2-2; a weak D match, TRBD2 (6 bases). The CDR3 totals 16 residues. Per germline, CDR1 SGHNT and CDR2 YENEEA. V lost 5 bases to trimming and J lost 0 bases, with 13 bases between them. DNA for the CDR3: TGTGCCAGCAGCCTCGGGAGCAGACCGAACACCGGGGAGCTGTTTTTT. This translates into CASSLGSRPNTGELFF.

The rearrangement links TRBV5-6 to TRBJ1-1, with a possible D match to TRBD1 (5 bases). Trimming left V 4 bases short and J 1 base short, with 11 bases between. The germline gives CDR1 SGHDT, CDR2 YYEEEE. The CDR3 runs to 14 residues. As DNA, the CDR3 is TGTGCCAGCAGCGCGGGGCTAAAGAACACTGAAGCTTTCTTT. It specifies CASSAGLKNTEAFF.

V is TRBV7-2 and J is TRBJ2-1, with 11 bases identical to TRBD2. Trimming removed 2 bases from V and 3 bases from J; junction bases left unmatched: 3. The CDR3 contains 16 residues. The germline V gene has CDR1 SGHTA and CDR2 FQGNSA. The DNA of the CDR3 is TGTGCCAGCAGCTTAACCACTAGCGGGAGCTACAATGAGCAGTTCTTC. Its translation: CASSLTTSGSYNEQFF.

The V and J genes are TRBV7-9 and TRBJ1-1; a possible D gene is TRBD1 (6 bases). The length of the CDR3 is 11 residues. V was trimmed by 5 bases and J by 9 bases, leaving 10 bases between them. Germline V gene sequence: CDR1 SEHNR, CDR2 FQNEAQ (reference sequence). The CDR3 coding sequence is TGTGCCAGCAGCCGACAGGCCCAAGCTTTCTTT. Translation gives CASSRQAQAFF.

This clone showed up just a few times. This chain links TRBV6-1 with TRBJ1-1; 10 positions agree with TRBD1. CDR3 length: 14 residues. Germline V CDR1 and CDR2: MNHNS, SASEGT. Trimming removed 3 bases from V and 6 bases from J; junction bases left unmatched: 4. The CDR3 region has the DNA TGTGCCAGCAGTGAGAGACAGGGGGCGCCTGAAGCTTTCTTT. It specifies CASSERQGAPEAFF.

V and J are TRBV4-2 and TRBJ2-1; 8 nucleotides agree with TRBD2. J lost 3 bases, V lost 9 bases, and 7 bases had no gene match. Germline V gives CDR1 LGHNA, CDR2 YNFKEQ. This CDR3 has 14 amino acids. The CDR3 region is CASSLAGSYNEQFF. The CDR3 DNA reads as TGTGCCAGTAGTTTAGCGGGGAGCTACAATGAGCAGTTCTTC.

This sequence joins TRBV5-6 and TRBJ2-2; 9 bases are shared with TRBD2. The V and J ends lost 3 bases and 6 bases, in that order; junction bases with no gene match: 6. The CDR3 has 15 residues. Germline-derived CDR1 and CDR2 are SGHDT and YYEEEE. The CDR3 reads CASSSSSGRSGELFF. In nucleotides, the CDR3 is TGTGCCAGCAGCTCGAGTAGCGGGAGATCCGGGGAGCTGTTTTTT. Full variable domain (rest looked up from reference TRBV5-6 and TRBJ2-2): DAGVTQSPTHLIKTRGQQVTLRCSPKSGHDTVSWYQQALGQGPQFIFQYYEEEERQRGNFPDRFSGHQFPNYSSELNVNALLLGDSALYLCASSSSSGRSGELFFGEGSRLTVL.

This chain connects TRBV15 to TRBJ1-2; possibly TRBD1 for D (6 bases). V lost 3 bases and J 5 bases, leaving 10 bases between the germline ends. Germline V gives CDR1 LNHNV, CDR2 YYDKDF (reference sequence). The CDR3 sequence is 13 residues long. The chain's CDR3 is CATSRGGGYGYTF. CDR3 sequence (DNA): TGTGCCACCAGCAGGGGAGGGGGGTATGGCTACACCTTC.

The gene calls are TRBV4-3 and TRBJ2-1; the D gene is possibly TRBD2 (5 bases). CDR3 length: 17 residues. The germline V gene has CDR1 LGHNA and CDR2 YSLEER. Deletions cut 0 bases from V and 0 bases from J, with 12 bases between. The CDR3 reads CASSQDLERSSYNEQFF. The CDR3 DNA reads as TGCGCCAGCAGCCAAGATCTCGAGCGGAGCTCCTACAATGAGCAGTTCTTC.

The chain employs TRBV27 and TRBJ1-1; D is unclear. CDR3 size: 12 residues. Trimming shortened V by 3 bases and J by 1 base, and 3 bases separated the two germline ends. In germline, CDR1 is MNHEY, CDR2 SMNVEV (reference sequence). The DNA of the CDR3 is TGTGCCAGCAGTTTCGCGAACACTGAAGCTTTCTTT. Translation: CASSFANTEAFF.

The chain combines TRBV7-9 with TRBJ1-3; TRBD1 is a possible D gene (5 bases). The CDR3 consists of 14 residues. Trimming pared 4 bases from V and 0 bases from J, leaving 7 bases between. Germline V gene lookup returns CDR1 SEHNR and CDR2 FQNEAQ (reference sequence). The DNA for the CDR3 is TGTGCCAGCAGCTCCAGGGCCTCTGGAAACACCATATATTTT. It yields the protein CASSSRASGNTIYF. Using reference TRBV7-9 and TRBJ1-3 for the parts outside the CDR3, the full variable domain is DTGVSQNPRHKITKRGQNVTFRCDPISEHNRLYWYRQTLGQGPEFLTYFQNEAQLEKSRLLSDRFSAERPKGSFSTLEIQRTEQGDSAMYLCASSSRASGNTIYFGEGSWLTVV.

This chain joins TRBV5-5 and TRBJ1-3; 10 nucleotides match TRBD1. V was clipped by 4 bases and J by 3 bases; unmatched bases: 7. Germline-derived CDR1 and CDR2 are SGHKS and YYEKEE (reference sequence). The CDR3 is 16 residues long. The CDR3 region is CASSKGQGKNGNTIYF. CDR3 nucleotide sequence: TGTGCCAGCAGCAAGGGACAGGGGAAAAATGGAAACACCATATATTTT.

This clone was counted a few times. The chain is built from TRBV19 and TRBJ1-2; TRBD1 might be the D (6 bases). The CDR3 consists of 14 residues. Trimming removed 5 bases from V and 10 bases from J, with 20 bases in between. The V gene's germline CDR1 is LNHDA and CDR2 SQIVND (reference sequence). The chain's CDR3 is CASSVARGQPFYTF. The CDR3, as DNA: TGTGCCAGTAGTGTCGCCCGTGGACAGCCATTCTACACCTTC.

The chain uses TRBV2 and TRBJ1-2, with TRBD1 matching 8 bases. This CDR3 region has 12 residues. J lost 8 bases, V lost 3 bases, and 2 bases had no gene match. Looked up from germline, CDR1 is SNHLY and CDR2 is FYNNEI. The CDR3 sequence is CASSETGDGYTF. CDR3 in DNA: TGTGCCAGCAGTGAGACAGGGGACGGCTACACCTTC.

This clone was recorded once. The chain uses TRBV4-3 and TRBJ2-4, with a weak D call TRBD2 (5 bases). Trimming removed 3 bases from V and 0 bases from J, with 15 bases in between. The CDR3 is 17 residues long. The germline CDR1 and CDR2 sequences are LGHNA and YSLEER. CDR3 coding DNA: TGCGCCAGCAGCCAGGGAGTCGGACTCCTAGCCAAAAACATTCAGTACTTC. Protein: CASSQGVGLLAKNIQYF.

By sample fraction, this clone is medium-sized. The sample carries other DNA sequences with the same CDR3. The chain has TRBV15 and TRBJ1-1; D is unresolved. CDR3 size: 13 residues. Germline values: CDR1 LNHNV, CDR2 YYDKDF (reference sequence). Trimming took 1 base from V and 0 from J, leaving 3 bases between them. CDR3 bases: TGTGCCACCAGCAGAGGTCTGAACACTGAAGCTTTCTTT. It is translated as CATSRGLNTEAFF.